Here is one T cell receptor beta chain with its context. Unmatched junction bases numbered 6, after V lost 3 bases and J lost 5 bases. The CDR3 length is 15 residues. Germline CDR1 reads SGDLS; CDR2 reads YYNGEE. This specimen comes from a study of cytomegalovirus exposure and HLA in healthy donors. Amplification used 60 Vbeta primers and 13 Jbeta primers. Clones were sequenced by immunoSEQ multiplex PCR, and TCRdb holds only the in-frame ones, with some missing. The sample shows approximately 240,000 clones, 82% of them seen only once. Healthy bone marrow donors supplied every sample. The sequenced material came from PBMCs. V gene TRBV9 combines with J gene TRBJ2-3; 10 bases agree with TRBD1. The clonotype originates from a woman in her thirties or forties in good health and CMV-seropositive. This CDR3 reads CASSADRGGKDTQYF. The CDR3 coding sequence is TGTGCCAGCAGCGCGGACAGGGGGGGAAAAGATACGCAGTATTTT.